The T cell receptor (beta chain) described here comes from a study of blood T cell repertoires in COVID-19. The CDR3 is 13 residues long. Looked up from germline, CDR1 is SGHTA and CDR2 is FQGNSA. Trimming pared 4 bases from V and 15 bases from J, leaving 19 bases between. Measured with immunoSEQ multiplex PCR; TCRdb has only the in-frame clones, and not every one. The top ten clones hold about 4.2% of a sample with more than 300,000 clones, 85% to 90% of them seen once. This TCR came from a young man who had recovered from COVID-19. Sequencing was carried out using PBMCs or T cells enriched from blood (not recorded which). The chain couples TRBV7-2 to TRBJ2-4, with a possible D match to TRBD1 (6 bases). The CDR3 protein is CASSSPMDSSWYF. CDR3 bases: TGTGCCAGCAGCTCGCCGATGGACAGCTCGTGGTACTTC.